Reported below is one TCR beta chain. Antigen unknown. CDR3 length: 14 residues. V lost 6 bases to trimming and J lost 2 bases; unmatched junction nucleotides: 7. CDR1 and CDR2 (germline): WSHSY, SAAADI. This sample was included in a study of pediatric ulcerative colitis. The diagnostic colonoscopy in ulcerative colitis patients preceded any immunosuppressive treatment. Colonoscopy and blood draw happened at the same time. Whole-study results and caveats: All ulcerative colitis patients, but no controls, carried a couple of rectal clonotypes.

Measured with immunoSEQ multiplex PCR; TCRdb has only the in-frame clones, and not every one. The table shows approximately 60,000 clones, with 80% to 90% occurring only once. Sequenced input: blood. The TCR sequence derives from a boy aged 5-17 years with severe ulcerative colitis. The rearrangement links TRBV10-2 to TRBJ2-7, with 7 bases identical to TRBD2. The CDR3 DNA is TGCGCCAGCAGACCCGCGGGGGAAGCCTACGAGCAGTACTTC. Protein sequence: CASRPAGEAYEQYF.